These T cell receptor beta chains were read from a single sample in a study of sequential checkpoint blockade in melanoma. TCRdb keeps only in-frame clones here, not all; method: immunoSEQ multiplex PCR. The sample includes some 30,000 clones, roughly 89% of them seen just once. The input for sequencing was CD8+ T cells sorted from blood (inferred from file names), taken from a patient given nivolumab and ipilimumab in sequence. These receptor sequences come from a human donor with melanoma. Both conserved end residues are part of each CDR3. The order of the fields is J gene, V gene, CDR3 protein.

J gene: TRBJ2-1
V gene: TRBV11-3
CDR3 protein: CASSPWASRGDHEQFF

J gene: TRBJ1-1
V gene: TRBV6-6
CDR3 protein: CASSSTGDTEAFF

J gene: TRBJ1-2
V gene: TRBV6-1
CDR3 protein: CASNGQLTYGYTF

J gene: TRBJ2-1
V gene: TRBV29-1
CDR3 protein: CSVGLLGSSYNEQFF

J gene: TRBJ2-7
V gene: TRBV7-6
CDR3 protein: CASSSDRFEQYF

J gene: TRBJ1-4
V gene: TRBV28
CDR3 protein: CASRPGFTNEKLFF

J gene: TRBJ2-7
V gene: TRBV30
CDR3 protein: CAWSVQWSYEQYF

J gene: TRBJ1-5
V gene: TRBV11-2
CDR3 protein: CASSLGRGSNQPQHF

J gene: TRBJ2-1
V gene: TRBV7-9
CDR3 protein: CASSPRQGSSCNEQFF

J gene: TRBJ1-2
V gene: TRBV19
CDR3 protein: CASSGGVYGYTF

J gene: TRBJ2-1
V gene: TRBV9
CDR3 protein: CASSVLTGFRNEQFF

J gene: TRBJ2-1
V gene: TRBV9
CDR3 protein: CASSERLAGQYNEQFF